The 11 T cell receptor beta chains in this list originate from one sample, sequenced in a study of blood T cell repertoires in COVID-19. Data came from immunoSEQ multiplex PCR; TCRdb stores just in-frame clones and leaves some out. The profile shows 470,000 or so clones, 70% to 90% of them singletons. Input material: peripheral blood. The source of these receptors is a human donor in a cohort sampled during active COVID-19.

V is TRBV18 and J is TRBJ2-7, with 8 bases matching TRBD2. The V segment lost 8 bases and the J segment 7 bases; nucleotides outside the gene matches: 19. CDR1 and CDR2 from the germline V gene are KGHSH and LQKENI. The CDR3 spans 16 residues. CDR3 in amino acids: CASLTGGGAGEEEQYF. CDR3 nucleotide sequence: TGTGCCAGCCTCACTGGAGGGGGAGCGGGAGAAGAGGAGCAGTACTTC.

This clone was observed once. This sequence joins TRBV11-3 and TRBJ2-3; D unclear. Germline V lookup: CDR1 SGHNT, CDR2 YENEEA. Trimming left V 2 bases short and J 3 bases short, with 6 bases between. This CDR3 spans 13 amino acids. This CDR3 is CASSLRGTDTQYF. CDR3 DNA sequence: TGTGCCAGCAGCTTAAGAGGAACAGATACGCAGTATTTT.

This clone was seen more than once but under ten times. This rearrangement joins TRBV30 to TRBJ2-7; tentative D call: TRBD1 (5 bases). The germline V gene encodes CDR1 GTSNPN and CDR2 SVGIG (reference sequence). There are 11 residues in the CDR3. V was pared by 2 bases and J by 7 bases, with 9 bases between. Written as DNA, the CDR3 is TGTGCCTGGAGTACAGGTAATGAGCAGTACTTC. This codes for CAWSTGNEQYF.

V and J are TRBV6-5 and TRBJ2-6; D ambiguous. The CDR3 totals 15 residues. CDR1 is MNHEY, CDR2 SVGAGI, per germline. Trimming pared 2 bases from V and 0 bases from J, leaving 5 bases between. The CDR3 is CASSYESSGANVLTF. DNA of the CDR3: TGTGCCAGCAGTTACGAGAGCTCTGGGGCCAACGTCCTGACTTTC.

This clone was seen a few times. The chain combines TRBV6-2 or TRBV6-3 with TRBJ1-5, with D maybe TRBD1 (6 bases). CDR1 MNHEY and CDR2 SVGEGT come from the germline V gene. With 4 bases removed from V and 6 bases from J, the gap between germline ends came to 16 bases. The CDR3 loop spans 15 amino acids. This chain's CDR3 is CASSFYRGAFQPQHF. CDR3 bases: TGTGCCAGCAGTTTTTATCGGGGGGCGTTTCAGCCCCAGCATTTT.

This clone was recorded a few times. The chain combines TRBV5-1 with TRBJ2-7, with 11 bases aligning to TRBD2. The CDR3 runs 18 residues. Germline CDR1 is SGHRS and CDR2 is YFSETQ. The J segment lost 5 bases and the V segment lost 0 bases, leaving 13 bases of the junction unmatched. CDR3 nucleotides: TGCGCCAGCAGCTTGGGACCTAGCGGGAGGACCTTCGGGAACGAGCAGTACTTC. Its translation: CASSLGPSGRTFGNEQYF. Based on the CDR3 plus reference TRBV5-1 and TRBJ2-7, the full variable domain is KAGVTQTPRYLIKTRGQQVTLSCSPISGHRSVSWYQQTPGQGLQFLFEYFSETQRNKGNFPGRFSGRQFSNSRSEMNVSTLELGDSALYLCASSLGPSGRTFGNEQYFGPGTRLTVT.

This chain joins TRBV7-9 and TRBJ1-1, with D uncertain. The germline V gene has CDR1 SEHNR and CDR2 FQNEAQ (reference sequence). This CDR3 has 16 amino acids. The V gene lost 4 bases and the J gene lost 2 bases, with 17 bases spanning the gap. The CDR3 nucleotides read TGTGCCAGCAGCTCTAAAGCGGGCCACATAAACACTGAAGCTTTCTTT. This codes for CASSSKAGHINTEAFF.

V usage is TRBV27 and J usage is TRBJ2-7, with D possibly matching TRBD1 (6 bases). The V gene's germline CDR1 is MNHEY and CDR2 SMNVEV (reference sequence). The germline V and J ends were trimmed by 4 bases and 3 bases, with 13 bases remaining between them. The CDR3 contains 14 residues. The CDR3, as DNA: TGTGCCAGCAGTTCCAACAGGGTAGGCTACGAGCAGTACTTC. Amino acid sequence: CASSSNRVGYEQYF.

The chain employs TRBV6-5 and TRBJ1-4, with D uncertain. V was cut by 2 bases and J by 3 bases, with 10 bases left in between. Germline V gene data show CDR1 as MNHEY and CDR2 as SVGAGI. CDR3 length: 15 amino acids. In DNA form, the CDR3 reads TGTGCCAGCAGTTACGCGGCTCGGGCTAATGAAAAACTGTTTTTT. Its protein product is CASSYAARANEKLFF.

CDR3 nucleotides: TGTGCCTGGAGCTATGATGCAACTAATGAAAAACTGTTTTTT. This translates into CAWSYDATNEKLFF. This sequence joins TRBV30 and TRBJ1-4; D call uncertain. The germline gives CDR1 GTSNPN, CDR2 SVGIG (reference sequence). This CDR3 is built from 14 residues. Trimming cost V 3 bases and J 0 bases, with 8 bases left between them.

The rearrangement joins TRBV5-1 to TRBJ2-3; 9 positions match TRBD2. V lost 0 bases and J lost 3; bases outside the gene matches: 8. From germline, CDR1 is SGHRS and CDR2 YFSETQ. This CDR3 has 17 residues. The CDR3 here is CASSLAGGRAVTDTQYF. The CDR3 DNA reads as TGCGCCAGCAGCTTGGCCGGCGGGAGGGCCGTGACAGATACGCAGTATTTT.